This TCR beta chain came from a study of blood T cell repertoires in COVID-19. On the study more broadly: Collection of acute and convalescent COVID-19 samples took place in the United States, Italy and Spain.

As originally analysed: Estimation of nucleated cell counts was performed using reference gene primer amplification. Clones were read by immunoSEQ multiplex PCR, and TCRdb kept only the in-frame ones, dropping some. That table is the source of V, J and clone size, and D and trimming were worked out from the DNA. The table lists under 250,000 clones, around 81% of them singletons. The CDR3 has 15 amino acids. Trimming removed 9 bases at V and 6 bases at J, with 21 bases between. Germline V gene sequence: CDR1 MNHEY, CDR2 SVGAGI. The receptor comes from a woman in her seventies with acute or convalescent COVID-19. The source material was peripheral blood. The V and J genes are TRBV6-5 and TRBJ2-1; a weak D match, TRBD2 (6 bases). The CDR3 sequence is CASSSGRGLPNEQFF. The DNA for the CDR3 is TGTGCCAGTTCCTCGGGACGGGGACTCCCCAATGAGCAGTTCTTC.